This T cell receptor (beta chain) is from a study of cytomegalovirus exposure and HLA in healthy donors. With 3 bases clipped from V and 8 bases from J, the junction kept 7 bases outside the gene matches. Germline CDR1 SGHTA, CDR2 FQGNSA. The CDR3 totals 14 residues. PCR amplification relied on 60 Vbeta primers (plus 13 Jbeta primers). Libraries were prepared by immunoSEQ multiplex PCR; TCRdb keeps only in-frame clonotypes and omits some of them. The specimen's table records 25,000 to 40,000 clones. The chain joins TRBV7-2 to TRBJ2-1; TRBD2 agrees at 7 bases. What was sequenced was PBMCs. The sequence was collected from a woman in her thirties or forties in good health and CMV-seropositive. The CDR3 coding sequence is TGTGCCAGCAGCTTCTCGCGGGAGCGGGATGAGCAGTTCTTC. Amino acid sequence: CASSFSRERDEQFF.